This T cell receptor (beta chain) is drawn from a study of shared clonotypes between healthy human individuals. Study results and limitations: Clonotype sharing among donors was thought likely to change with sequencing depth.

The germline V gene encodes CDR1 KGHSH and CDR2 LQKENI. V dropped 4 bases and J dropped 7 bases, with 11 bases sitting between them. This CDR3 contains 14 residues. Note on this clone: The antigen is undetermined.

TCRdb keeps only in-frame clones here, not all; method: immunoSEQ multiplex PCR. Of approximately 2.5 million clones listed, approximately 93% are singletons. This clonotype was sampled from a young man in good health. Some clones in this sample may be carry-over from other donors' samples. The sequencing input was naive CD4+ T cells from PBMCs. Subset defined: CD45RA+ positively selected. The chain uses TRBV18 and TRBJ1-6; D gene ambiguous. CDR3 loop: CASSLSGGNSPLHF. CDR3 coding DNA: TGTGCCAGCTCACTGAGTGGAGGGAATTCACCCCTCCACTTT. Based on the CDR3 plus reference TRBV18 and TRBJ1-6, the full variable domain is NAGVMQNPRHLVRRRGQEARLRCSPMKGHSHVYWYRQLPEEGLKFMVYLQKENIIDESGMPKERFSAEFPKEGPSILRIQQVVRGDSAAYFCASSLSGGNSPLHFGNGTRLTVT.